This T cell receptor beta chain was recorded in a study of blood T cell repertoires in COVID-19. As for the study in general: Samples taken during acute and convalescent COVID-19 were collected in the United States, Italy and Spain. The cDNA or gDNA used as material had been derived from T cells, B-cell-depleted T cells, or PBMCs.

Per the study methods: Reference gene primer amplification gave estimated nucleated cell counts. Sequenced by immunoSEQ multiplex PCR; TCRdb stores in-frame clones only, minus some. V, J and clone size are taken as reported in that table, and D and trimming were inferred from the DNA itself. The table has 110,000 or so clones, approximately 90% seen once. V trimming: 2 bases; J trimming: 0 bases; junction bases outside the gene matches: 10. The length of the CDR3 is 17 residues. CDR1 SGHTA and CDR2 FQGNSA come from the germline V gene. The chain recombines TRBV7-2 with TRBJ2-7; TRBD1 matches at 7 bases. What was sequenced was peripheral blood. This receptor was taken from a woman aged 50 to 65 with acute or convalescent COVID-19. Here the CDR3 reads CASSLPNRGTYSYEQYF. The CDR3 DNA follows: TGTGCCAGCAGCTTACCCAACAGGGGCACCTACTCCTACGAGCAGTACTTC.